This T cell receptor beta chain was sequenced for a study of cytomegalovirus exposure and HLA in healthy donors. Overall study results and limits: Donor immune exposure was known only as CMV serostatus. Later analysis showed most CMV-associated TCR beta chains appearing HLA-restricted. HLA alleles were associated with 16,951 TCR beta sequences in a later analysis at 0.05 false discovery rate.

Germline CDR1 is PRHDT and CDR2 is FYEKMQ (reference sequence). The CDR3 has 15 residues. Trimming stripped 5 bases from V and 7 bases from J, with 15 bases between. Concerning this clone itself: Its cognate antigen is unknown.

Amplification used 60 Vbeta primers and 13 Jbeta primers. As originally analysed: In a later analysis, of around 83 million unique beta chains, 9 million to 11 million appeared in at least two donors. Sequenced by immunoSEQ multiplex PCR; TCRdb stores in-frame clones only, minus some. The V and J calls and clone size are taken from that table; D and trimming were inferred from the DNA. The data contain 65,000 to 90,000 clones, 72% of them singletons. Sequenced input: PBMCs. The source of this sequence is a woman between 40 and 50 years old in good health and CMV-seropositive. V usage is TRBV13 and J usage is TRBJ1-6, with a weak D call TRBD1 (6 bases). CDR3 region: CASSVGTRGNSPLHF. CDR3 DNA: TGTGCCAGCAGCGTCGGGACAAGAGGAAATTCACCCCTCCACTTT.